A single sample is the source of the 2 T cell receptor beta chains below, sequenced in a study of blood T cells in healthy people across ages. Using a J-beta primer mix together with a sample-barcoded 5' primer, a second PCR was run for roughly 6 to 12 cycles. TCRdb re-analysed the 5' RACE reads in MiXCR, keeping a single row per CDR3 protein. The sample has some 640,000 distinct CDR3 sequences, roughly 31% seen once; the top ten hold around 16%. Sequencing was performed on blood. The receptors derive from a woman over 75 in good health.

Many counts were recorded for this clonotype. The chain employs TRBV20-1 and TRBJ2-5; D is ambiguous. Germline CDR1 is DFQATT and CDR2 is SNEGSKA (reference sequence). This CDR3 has 13 residues. The V gene lost 5 bases and the J gene lost 1 base, with 11 bases spanning the gap. The CDR3, as DNA: TGCAGTGCTGAAAAGGATCCCCAAGAGACCCAGTACTTC. Residues: CSAEKDPQETQYF.

Notes on this clonotype: One junction end disagrees with the germline gene, perhaps due to a read error. CDR3 coding DNA: TGTGCCAGCAGGGGGTATGGAGATACGCAGTGTTTT. It is translated as CASRGYGDTQCF. This chain links TRBV5-1 with TRBJ2-3, with 7 bases fitting TRBD1. Germline V lookup: CDR1 SGHRS, CDR2 YFSETQ. This CDR3 has 12 residues.